The rows below give T cell receptor beta chains drawn from one sample of a study of CD8+CD57+ T cells in acquired aplastic anemia. Each CDR3 protein gets one entry after TCRdb re-called the reads with MiXCR. This sample yields about 290,000 distinct CDR3 sequences, of which 45% to 65% are seen a single time; 1% to 1.5% belongs to the top ten. The source material was sorted CD4+, CD8+, or CD8+CD57+ T cells (not recorded which) from PBMCs. Receptors were obtained from a human donor with aplastic anemia. The CDR3 runs from the conserved cysteine through the conserved F or W.

V	CDR3
TRBV2	CASREQGGYGYTF
TRBV19	CASSIVAAGGETQYF
TRBV19	CASSILTGWYGYTF
TRBV20-1	CSADEGGTDTQYF
TRBV24-1	CATSGTGKGGELFF
TRBV10-3	CAIRTGEDEKLFF
TRBV9	CASSASSNTGELFF
TRBV24-1	CATSSPGSEGRNTGELFF
TRBV28	CASSLSQSPPEQYF
TRBV10-3	CAISEPAAGELFF
TRBV12-3/TRBV12-4	CASGGYNSPLHF
TRBV19	CASRGWGDHSYEQYF
TRBV18	CASSSLVGLAGYEQYF
TRBV10-3	CASAYGRGKSSYEQYF
TRBV6-4	CASSEYGGGTDTQYF
TRBV5-6	CASSLAGGLGNSPLHF
TRBV7-7	CASSLGRQVRGETQYF
TRBV20-1	CSARDRSRDYNEQFF
TRBV6-1	CASSDLREGYTF
TRBV2	CASTSYFYNEQFF
TRBV5-5	CASSQPQHENTEAFF
TRBV27	CASTDRNTEAFF
TRBV24-1	CATSDRGLTGRFSGNTIYF
TRBV20-1	CSAKGLAGGRDTQYF
TRBV12-3/TRBV12-4	CASSWSSNQPQHF
TRBV24-1	CATSASRGGGEQFF
TRBV7-2	CASRRQASTGELFF
TRBV3-1	CASSQVGMSGGTF
TRBV19	CASSIGRGYYGYTF
TRBV19	CASSPLADLMDTQYF
TRBV7-9	CASSQIGGYNEQFF
TRBV7-3	CASSATGGQRDTQYF
TRBV12-3/TRBV12-4	CASSSRTGVTEAFF
TRBV11-2	CASSFDRGDYGYTF
TRBV6-1	CASAQSSSYEQYF
TRBV18	CASSPTGLDTEAFF
TRBV4-3	CASSLLQGGKTEAFF
TRBV15	CATSRPGGDEQFF
TRBV5-8	CASSSRTGVDYEQYF
TRBV20-1	CSARDSVGSTDTQYF
TRBV19	CASSKGGGTNQPQHF
TRBV20-1	CSARSIAGGLDEQFF
TRBV19	CASSVTGTNTEAFF
TRBV19	CASSTGPNGNTEAFF
TRBV7-9	CASRAPSGRPQETQYF
TRBV12-3/TRBV12-4	CASKARTRSEAFF
TRBV9	CASSARTGDSPLHF
TRBV19	CASSIGSQGYQPQHF
TRBV10-3	CAISETSGGKSYEQYF